Sequencing of this TCR beta chain was carried out in a study of OX40 agonist ivuxolimab in advanced cancers. The V gene's germline CDR1 is SQVTM and CDR2 ANQGSEA. Trimming stripped 4 bases from V and 6 bases from J, with 18 bases between. The CDR3 totals 14 residues. The assay was immunoSEQ multiplex PCR, and TCRdb's table has in-frame clones only and misses some. The profile shows 25,000 to 35,000 clones, about four fifths of them singletons. The sequence derives from an adult with an advanced solid tumor such as melanoma, head and neck, liver or kidney cancer. This chain links TRBV29-1 with TRBJ1-1, with D perhaps TRBD1 (5 bases). The sequencing here drew on CD4+ or CD8+ T cells sorted from blood, taken in a trial of the OX40 agonist ivuxolimab. The CDR3 sequence is CSVGVKGREAEAFF. CDR3 bases: TGCAGCGTTGGCGTCAAGGGCAGGGAGGCTGAAGCTTTCTTT.